A selection of T cell receptor beta chains follows, all from one sample in a study of blood T cell repertoires in COVID-19. Produced via immunoSEQ multiplex PCR; TCRdb's table is partial and in-frame only. This table holds about 440,000 clones, about 90% found once. Material: PBMCs or T cells enriched from blood (not recorded which). The receptors stem from a young man who had recovered from COVID-19. The CDR3 runs from the conserved cysteine through the conserved F or W. D genes are given only for firm matches. Clone sizes are given selectively: once, few, many, or a class where the clone is expanded.

v_gene	j_gene	d_gene	abundance	CDR3nt	CDR3aa
TRBV11-3	TRBJ2-1	-	few	TGTGCCAGCAGGGCCCAGGGCTCCTACAATGAGCAGTTCTTC	CASRAQGSYNEQFF
TRBV5-1	TRBJ2-1	TRBD1	-	TGCGCCAGCGCCCCAGGGACAGTCTACAATGAGCAGTTCTTC	CASAPGTVYNEQFF
TRBV5-1	TRBJ2-3	-	-	TGCGCCAGCAGCTTGTTGGGCGCTCCCACAGATACGCAGTATTTT	CASSLLGAPTDTQYF
TRBV20-1	TRBJ1-2	TRBD1	once	TGCAGTGCTAGTACGACGGACAGGCCCTATGGCTACACCTTC	CSASTTDRPYGYTF
TRBV4-1	TRBJ2-7	-	-	TGCGCCAGCAGCCAAGAATGGGGCGCTGGGGAGCAGTACTTC	CASSQEWGAGEQYF
TRBV4-1	TRBJ2-3	TRBD1	-	TGCGCCAGCAGCTTTGTCGGGACAGGGGTCCCCCCTGACACAGATACGCAGTATTTT	CASSFVGTGVPPDTDTQYF
TRBV2	TRBJ2-7	-	-	TGTGCCAGCACCGGGGGACCCTACGAGCAGTACTTC	CASTGGPYEQYF
TRBV4-2	TRBJ2-2	-	-	TGTGCCAGCAGCCAAGATCTCGGCGGGCCTTCCGGGGAGCTGTTTTTT	CASSQDLGGPSGELFF
TRBV6-5	TRBJ1-1	-	-	TGTGCCAGCAGTTATCTGGGGGGGCACACTGAAGCTTTCTTT	CASSYLGGHTEAFF
TRBV9	TRBJ1-3	TRBD1	-	TGTGCCAGCAGCGAGGGACAGGAGAGCTCTGGAAACACCATATATTTT	CASSEGQESSGNTIYF
TRBV2	TRBJ2-7	TRBD2	-	TGTGCCAGCGAGAGGGCGGGAGCCTACGAGCAGTACTTC	CASERAGAYEQYF
TRBV7-9	TRBJ2-7	-	-	TGTGCCAGCAGCTTTACTGAGATGTTACCTTACGAGCAGTACTTC	CASSFTEMLPYEQYF
TRBV10-3	TRBJ1-2	-	-	TGTGCCATCAGTGAGTCGAGCGGTCAGTCCCCTAACTATGGCTACACCTTC	CAISESSGQSPNYGYTF
TRBV3-1/TRBV3-2	TRBJ2-7	-	-	TGTGCCAGCAGCCACCCCCTTTCCGAGCAGTACTTC	CASSHPLSEQYF
TRBV18	TRBJ1-3	-	-	TGTGCCAGCTCTTCAGGCCCTGACAGTAAAACTGGAAACACCATATATTTT	CASSSGPDSKTGNTIYF
TRBV2	TRBJ2-5	-	-	TGTGCCAGCAGACGTCGGGGTCCTGAGACCCAGTACTTC	CASRRRGPETQYF
TRBV6-1	TRBJ1-4	-	-	TGTGCCAGCAGTGAAGCACTGGAGACAGGCTACGAAAAACTGTTTTTT	CASSEALETGYEKLFF
TRBV5-1	TRBJ1-2	TRBD1	-	TGCGCCAGCAGCTTGGCCGGGACAGGGCTATTGGGCTACACCTTC	CASSLAGTGLLGYTF
TRBV7-8	TRBJ1-1	-	-	TGTGCCAGCAGCTTAGTAGAAAACACTGAAGCTTTCTTT	CASSLVENTEAFF
TRBV29-1	TRBJ1-2	-	-	TGCAGCGTTGGTCTTTCAGGGTTTTCTGGCTACACCTTC	CSVGLSGFSGYTF
TRBV27	TRBJ1-2	TRBD1	-	TGTGCCAGCAAGAAGACAGGGGGTTATGGCTACACCTTC	CASKKTGGYGYTF
TRBV19	TRBJ2-5	-	-	TGTGCCAGTAGTAGTGGCAGCCAAGAGACCCAGTACTTC	CASSSGSQETQYF
TRBV6-5	TRBJ1-2	TRBD1	few	TGTGCCAGCAGTCGTGGACAGGCCTCCGCGCGGGGCTACACCTTC	CASSRGQASARGYTF
TRBV24-1	TRBJ2-1	-	-	TGTGCCACCAGTCAGGGCCCCTATGAGCAGTTCTTC	CATSQGPYEQFF
TRBV6-6	TRBJ1-2	TRBD1	-	TGTGCCAGCGATGGACAGGGGGCTTTTGGCTACACCTTC	CASDGQGAFGYTF
TRBV7-3	TRBJ1-1	-	-	TGTGCCAGCTCCGGAGGGTCAAGAACTGAAGCTTTCTTT	CASSGGSRTEAFF
TRBV7-9	TRBJ1-5	TRBD1	once	TGTGCCAGCAGCAACAATCAGGGGGCGAATCAGCCCCAGCATTTT	CASSNNQGANQPQHF
TRBV19	TRBJ2-1	-	-	TGTGCCAGTAGGCCCGCCGGGGAGTTCAATGAGCAGTTCTTC	CASRPAGEFNEQFF
TRBV4-1	TRBJ2-1	TRBD2	-	TGCGCCAGCAGCCAAGACCGGACTAGCGGGATTCATGAGCAGTTCTTC	CASSQDRTSGIHEQFF
TRBV29-1	TRBJ2-3	-	-	TGCAGCGTTGAGAGCAGGGGAACAGATACGCAGTATTTT	CSVESRGTDTQYF
TRBV9	TRBJ2-3	-	few	TGTGCCAGCAGCGTAGGACTCGGCACAGATACGCAGTATTTT	CASSVGLGTDTQYF
TRBV7-9	TRBJ1-6	-	-	TGTGCCAGCAGCTCCGGGACTGAATATAATTCACCCCTCCACTTT	CASSSGTEYNSPLHF
TRBV5-1	TRBJ1-1	-	-	TGCGCCAGCAGCCAGGGACCGGGGGGAACTGAAGCTTTCTTT	CASSQGPGGTEAFF
TRBV18	TRBJ1-5	-	-	TGTGCCAGCTCACCAGGGGCAGGGGCGGGTCAGCCCCAGCATTTT	CASSPGAGAGQPQHF
TRBV2	TRBJ2-3	TRBD2	-	TGTGCCAGCAGTGAAGCGTGGGGAGCGGGAGGAGGCCCCACAGATACGCAGTATTTT	CASSEAWGAGGGPTDTQYF
TRBV7-2	TRBJ1-5	-	-	TGTGCCAGCAGCTTAGGGCAGGGCTCCAATCAGCCCCAGCATTTT	CASSLGQGSNQPQHF
TRBV13	TRBJ2-1	TRBD2	-	TGTGCCAGCAGCGTCGGGACTAGCTTCTCCAATGAGCAGTTCTTC	CASSVGTSFSNEQFF
TRBV18	TRBJ1-5	-	-	TGTGCCAGCTCACCGATGGAGGGCGGCAATCAGCCCCAGCATTTT	CASSPMEGGNQPQHF
TRBV5-1	TRBJ2-5	-	-	TGCGCCAGCAGCTTGGCAGCCAGGTTAAAAGAGACCCAGTACTTC	CASSLAARLKETQYF
TRBV2	TRBJ1-4	TRBD1	-	TGTGCCAGAGGACAGGGGGTCGCTATTAATGAAAAACTGTTTTTT	CARGQGVAINEKLFF
TRBV19	TRBJ1-1	-	-	TGTGCCAGTAGTTCCTCGTGGCCGTTGAACACTGAAGCTTTCTTT	CASSSSWPLNTEAFF
TRBV5-4	TRBJ2-2	-	-	TGTGCCAGCACAGCCCCTAGGACCGGGGAGCTGTTTTTT	CASTAPRTGELFF
TRBV19	TRBJ2-7	TRBD2	few	TGTGCCAGTAGTTCACTAGCGGGAGACTCCTACGAGCAGTACTTC	CASSSLAGDSYEQYF
TRBV30	TRBJ2-3	-	-	TGTGCCGGGGAATGGGCGGGGAGCACAGATACGCAGTATTTT	CAGEWAGSTDTQYF
TRBV5-1	TRBJ2-1	-	-	TGCGCCAGCAGCGTCGGGAGTACGTTGATAGGATCCTACAATGAGCAGTTCTTC	CASSVGSTLIGSYNEQFF
TRBV6-5	TRBJ2-2	TRBD2	once	TGTGCCAGCAAGGAGCGGGGCACCGGGGAGCTGTTTTTT	CASKERGTGELFF
TRBV2	TRBJ2-2	-	-	TGTGCCAGCACCGGCAGGACGAACACCGGGGAGCTGTTTTTT	CASTGRTNTGELFF
TRBV3-1/TRBV3-2	TRBJ2-7	TRBD2	-	TGTGCCAGCAGCCGACTAGCGGGGGGGGCGCAGTACTTC	CASSRLAGGAQYF
TRBV2	TRBJ1-2	-	-	TGTGCCAGCAGCGCCACAGGGTACAATGGCTACACCTTC	CASSATGYNGYTF
TRBV4-1	TRBJ1-3	TRBD1	few	TGCGCCAGCAGCCCCTTTACCGGGACAGGGCGGGTTTCTGCTGGAAACACCATATATTTT	CASSPFTGTGRVSAGNTIYF
TRBV6-5	TRBJ2-1	TRBD2	-	TGTGCCAGCAGCCGCGGGGGGGCCCATGAGCAGTTCTTC	CASSRGGAHEQFF
TRBV11-2	TRBJ1-2	-	-	TGTGCCAGCAGCCCCTCGACAGGCTATGGCTACACCTTC	CASSPSTGYGYTF
TRBV10-3	TRBJ2-2	TRBD2	-	TGTGCCATCAGTGGTGGGGGGACTACCCACACCGGGGAGCTGTTTTTT	CAISGGGTTHTGELFF
TRBV19	TRBJ1-1	TRBD1	-	TGTGCCAGTAGTCTCCGGACAGGGGGGATGAACACTGAAGCTTTCTTT	CASSLRTGGMNTEAFF
TRBV6-5	TRBJ2-7	-	few	TGTGCCAGCAGGACGGAGGAGGGCGTCTCCTACGAGCAGTACTTC	CASRTEEGVSYEQYF
TRBV6-5	TRBJ1-1	TRBD1	-	TGTGCCACCTATTCTGCAGGGGGCGCTGAAGCTTTCTTT	CATYSAGGAEAFF
TRBV9	TRBJ1-2	TRBD1	-	TGTGCCAGCAGCCCACGGACAGGGTCGACCTATGGCTACACCTTC	CASSPRTGSTYGYTF
TRBV25-1	TRBJ2-2	-	-	TGTGCCAGCAGCTTAGCCGGGGAGCTGTTTTTT	CASSLAGELFF
TRBV10-2	TRBJ2-3	-	-	TGCGCCAGCAGAGGGCAGGGGTCGACAGATACGCAGTATTTT	CASRGQGSTDTQYF